These 19 T cell receptor beta chains came from one sample sequenced in a study of identical twins. TCRdb re-called the 5' RACE reads through MiXCR, storing one row per CDR3 protein. The table lists a few hundred thousand distinct CDR3 sequences, about 12% of them singletons. The same data also contributed to another study, on yellow fever vaccine responses in identical twins.

The sequenced material came from memory (CD45RO+) T cells sorted from blood. The source of these receptors is a woman aged 18-29 years in good health.

This clonotype was seen more than once but under ten times. The V gene is TRBV4-3, the J gene TRBJ2-3, with 8 bases identical to TRBD2. Looked up from germline, CDR1 is LGHNA and CDR2 is YSLEER. The trim removed 0 bases at V and 6 bases at J, leaving 8 bases unmatched. The CDR3 spans 16 residues. Here the CDR3 reads CASSQDTAGVTDTQYF. The CDR3 nucleotides read TGCGCCAGCAGCCAAGACACAGCGGGAGTAACGGATACGCAGTATTTT.

This clonotype was picked up a small number of times. The chain employs TRBV19 and TRBJ2-7, with no clear D. V lost 0 bases, J lost 5 bases, and 11 bases lay in between. The germline V gene has CDR1 LNHDA and CDR2 SQIVND (reference sequence). This CDR3 has 14 residues. Here the CDR3 reads CASSIDRLRHEQYF. The CDR3 DNA reads as TGTGCCAGTAGTATAGACAGACTCCGCCACGAGCAGTACTTC.

This chain uses TRBV9 with TRBJ2-5; 8 bases align to TRBD1. The CDR3 sequence is 19 residues long. Losses at the gene ends were 3 bases for V and 5 bases for J; bases not matched to a gene: 21. The V gene's germline CDR1 is SGDLS and CDR2 YYNGEE. The CDR3 loop reads CASSAPPHRLQGAQETQYF. The CDR3 DNA follows: TGTGCCAGCAGCGCCCCACCCCATCGATTGCAGGGGGCGCAGGAGACCCAGTACTTC.

The V and J genes are TRBV7-3 and TRBJ1-1; D remains unclear. With 2 bases removed from V and 5 bases from J, the gap between germline ends came to 9 bases. CDR3 length: 13 amino acids. Germline loops: CDR1 SGHTA, CDR2 FQGTGA. For the CDR3, the DNA is TGTGCCAGCAGCTTATTCCCCGGGACTGAAGCTTTCTTT. Its protein is CASSLFPGTEAFF.

This clonotype has a count of ten or more. This sequence joins TRBV20-1 and TRBJ1-5, with D perhaps TRBD1 (6 bases). Germline loops: CDR1 DFQATT, CDR2 SNEGSKA (reference sequence). This CDR3 has 13 residues. In nucleotides, the CDR3 is TGCAGCCGGACAGATGGGGCAAATCAGCCCCAGCATTTT. This gives the protein CSRTDGANQPQHF.

The chain couples TRBV11-1 to TRBJ2-6; no firm D call. V gave up 1 base and J gave up 0 bases, with 13 bases separating them. CDR3 length equals 18 residues. Looked up from germline, CDR1 is SGHAT and CDR2 is FQDESV (reference sequence). CDR3 region: CASSLVGSSPSGANVLTF. The CDR3 nucleotides are TGTGCCAGCAGCTTAGTGGGCAGCTCTCCCTCTGGGGCCAACGTCCTGACTTTC.

This sequence joins TRBV5-1 and TRBJ2-1; 9 nucleotides agree with TRBD1. The CDR3 sequence is 15 residues long. V shed 5 bases, J shed 7 bases, and the junction held 10 bases outside the gene matches. Germline V gene data show CDR1 as SGHRS and CDR2 as YFSETQ. The CDR3 here is CASRPTGTGKNEQFF. The CDR3 bases are TGCGCCAGCAGACCGACCGGGACAGGGAAGAATGAGCAGTTCTTC.

Only a few counts were recorded for this clonotype. The germline gene is not matched at one end of the junction; a read error may be the cause. This chain uses TRBV3-1 with TRBJ2-1; 10 bases map to TRBD2. CDR1 LGHDT and CDR2 YNNKEL come from the germline V gene (reference sequence). The CDR3 runs 16 residues. CDR3 sequence: CASSQGSSGSYNEQFF. In nucleotides, the CDR3 is TGTGCCAGCAGTCAAGGGTCTAGCGGGAGCTACAATGAGCAGTTCTTC.

The chain combines TRBV5-1 with TRBJ2-3, with D perhaps TRBD1 (5 bases). This CDR3 region has 15 residues. The V gene's germline CDR1 is SGHRS and CDR2 YFSETQ. Trimming pared 2 bases from V and 8 bases from J, leaving 18 bases between. The CDR3: CASSLGQGIPATQYF. In nucleotides, the CDR3 is TGCGCCAGCAGCTTAGGGCAGGGCATACCCGCTACGCAGTATTTT.

The chain carries TRBV15 and TRBJ2-3; 7 bases are shared with TRBD2. Germline trimming cut 2 bases from V and 3 bases from J; bases unmatched to any gene: 8. In germline, CDR1 is LNHNV, CDR2 YYDKDF (reference sequence). The CDR3 contains 16 residues. The CDR3 sequence: CATSRSEGGPTDTQYF. The CDR3 nucleotides are TGTGCCACCAGCAGATCGGAGGGAGGGCCGACAGATACGCAGTATTTT.

The chain employs TRBV20-1 and TRBJ2-5, with D possibly called TRBD1 or TRBD2 (5 bases each). V was pared by 0 bases and J by 4 bases, with 12 bases between. This CDR3 has 14 amino acids. Germline V lookup: CDR1 DFQATT, CDR2 SNEGSKA (reference sequence). In DNA, the CDR3 is TGCAGTGCTAGAGATATAGGGGACCCAGAGACCCAGTACTTC. Its protein is CSARDIGDPETQYF.

This chain joins TRBV7-6 and TRBJ2-1; D remains unclear. Germline CDR1 reads SGHVS; CDR2 reads FNYEAQ. V gave up 0 bases and J gave up 10 bases, with 10 bases separating them. The CDR3 is made up of 13 amino acids. This CDR3 is CASSLAKSPEQFF. For the CDR3, the DNA is TGTGCCAGCAGCTTAGCTAAGTCCCCCGAGCAGTTCTTC. Full variable domain (outside the CDR3, taken from reference TRBV7-6 and TRBJ2-1): GAGVSQSPRYKVTKRGQDVALRCDPISGHVSLYWYRQALGQGPEFLTYFNYEAQQDKSGLPNDRFSAERPEGSISTLTIQRTEQRDSAMYRCASSLAKSPEQFFGPGTRLTVL.

The V and J genes are TRBV12-3 or TRBV12-4 and TRBJ2-7; 7 bases agree with TRBD1. This CDR3 comprises 15 residues. The J segment lost 0 bases and the V segment lost 4 bases, leaving 6 bases of the junction unmatched. The CDR3 spells CASSSPQGRSYEQYF. CDR3 DNA sequence: TGTGCCAGCAGTTCCCCACAGGGGCGCTCCTACGAGCAGTACTTC.

This clonotype has a handful of counts. The rearrangement joins TRBV10-3 to TRBJ2-1; unclear D gene. Between the trimmed V and J ends, which lost 2 bases and 5 bases, there was a span of 7 bases. The germline V gene has CDR1 ENHRY and CDR2 SYGVKD. The CDR3 runs to 13 residues. The CDR3 protein is CAISEDINNEQFF. As DNA, the CDR3 is TGTGCCATCAGTGAGGACATTAACAATGAGCAGTTCTTC.

V is TRBV6-2 or TRBV6-3 and J is TRBJ2-1; 11 bases fit TRBD1. Germline V gives CDR1 MNHEY, CDR2 SVGEGT. This CDR3 is built from 14 residues. V shed 5 bases and J 9 bases; nucleotides not matched to a gene: 6. The CDR3 sequence is CASSQDRGLSEQFF. The CDR3 DNA sequence: TGTGCCAGCAGTCAGGACAGGGGGCTTAGTGAGCAGTTCTTC.

The rearrangement links TRBV20-1 to TRBJ2-7; maybe TRBD1 (6 bases). Germline CDR1 and CDR2: DFQATT and SNEGSKA (reference sequence). The CDR3 runs 15 residues. Trimming took off 3 bases at V and 4 bases at J, with 19 bases between the two ends. As DNA, the CDR3 is TGCAGTGCTAGTTGGGGACATAGCCCAACTTACGAGCAGTACTTC. The encoded protein is CSASWGHSPTYEQYF.

This clonotype came up a few times. The rearrangement joins TRBV5-4 to TRBJ2-7, with 7 bases identical to TRBD2. The J segment lost 5 bases and the V segment lost 3 bases, leaving 8 bases of the junction unmatched. Germline values: CDR1 SGHNT, CDR2 YYREEE (reference sequence). This CDR3 is 14 amino acids long. This chain's CDR3 is CASSSHGGGNEQYF. For the CDR3, the DNA is TGTGCCAGCAGCTCACACGGGGGAGGGAACGAGCAGTACTTC.

This clonotype was recorded a few times. The chain combines TRBV7-9 with TRBJ1-1; TRBD1 agrees at 11 bases. Germline CDR1 SEHNR, CDR2 FQNEAQ (reference sequence). The CDR3 sequence is 15 residues long. The V segment lost 3 bases and the J segment 4 bases; nucleotides outside the gene matches: 4. The CDR3 sequence is CASSFLGTGGTEAFF. The CDR3, as DNA: TGTGCCAGCAGCTTCCTCGGGACAGGGGGCACTGAAGCTTTCTTT.

This clonotype has just a few counts. The rearrangement links TRBV20-1 to TRBJ2-1, with no clear D. Trimming took 5 bases from V and 4 from J, leaving 0 bases between them. The length of the CDR3 is 9 residues. Germline CDR1 is DFQATT and CDR2 is SNEGSKA (reference sequence). The chain's CDR3 is CSAYNEQFF. CDR3 sequence (DNA): TGCAGTGCTTACAATGAGCAGTTCTTC.